This T cell receptor (beta chain) was recovered during a study of monozygotic twins with inflammatory bowel disease. No DNA is given; TCRdb re-called the 5' RACE reads and lists each CDR3 protein once. Recorded for this sample: under 130,000 distinct CDR3 sequences. The sample consisted of blood. This sequence was found in a human donor with ulcerative colitis or Crohn's disease, or a healthy co-twin of an affected twin (not recorded which).

CDR3: CSVSIRPGGIQYF. The chain employs TRBV29-1 and TRBJ2-4; checking the TCRdb D call of TRBD1 is not possible without DNA. The CDR3 extends over 13 amino acids. Germline V gene data show CDR1 as SQVTM and CDR2 as ANQGSEA.